The T cell receptor beta chain described here comes from a study of cytomegalovirus exposure and HLA in healthy donors. Study conclusions and caveats: It was reportedly the case that the classifier diagnosed cytomegalovirus status with high specificity and sensitivity. Rare sequences made up most TCRs, while some public TCRs were found in many donors. The authors listed 150 or so TCR beta chains as cytomegalovirus-associated.

Assay: immunoSEQ multiplex PCR; the TCRdb copy retains only in-frame clones and omits some. The table has about 130,000 clones, roughly nine tenths seen once. The CDR3 spans 14 residues. Germline CDR1 and CDR2: LNHNV and YYDKDF (reference sequence). V was trimmed by 0 bases and J by 0 bases, leaving 6 bases between them. There are a few counts of this clone. Its antigen is undetermined. Sequenced input: PBMCs. The sequence derives from a woman aged 18 to 35 in good health and CMV-seronegative. The genes are TRBV15 and TRBJ2-7; a possible D gene is TRBD2 (5 bases). The CDR3 region has the DNA TGTGCCACCAGCAGAGATCGGGGCTCCTACGAGCAGTACTTC. The encoded protein is CATSRDRGSYEQYF. The full variable domain, completed using reference TRBV15 and TRBJ2-7, is DAMVIQNPRYQVTQFGKPVTLSCSQTLNHNVMYWYQQKSSQAPKLLFHYYDKDFNNEADTPDNFQSRRPNTSFCFLDIRSPGLGDTAMYLCATSRDRGSYEQYFGPGTRLTVT.